This T cell receptor beta chain is drawn from a study of T-cell reconstitution after alpha-beta-depleted transplantation in children. Study results and limitations: One year post-transplant, T-cell counts and diversity were largely derived from T cells produced anew. The study reportedly traced alpha-beta T cells about two months after transplant to several hundred expanded graft clones. Diversity of TCRbeta at day 60 was high in some patients, arising from surviving recipient T cells and thymic progenitors.

The CDR3 has 15 residues. V was clipped by 3 bases and J by 2 bases; unmatched bases: 6. Germline V gene sequence: CDR1 MNHEY, CDR2 SVGAGI. About this clonotype: The antigen is unknown.

Unique molecular identifiers were incorporated into the prepared TCRbeta library. TCRdb processed the PCR reads anew with MiXCR; each CDR3 protein has one entry. This sample carries 700,000 or so distinct CDR3 sequences, roughly 13% of them seen once, and the ten largest clones take about 0.77%. Source: PBMCs, taken before TCRalphabeta/CD19-depleted stem cell transplant. V is TRBV6-5 and J is TRBJ2-7; TRBD2 aligns across 8 bases. The TCR was taken from a girl aged 2-10 years with congenital amegakaryocytic thrombocytopenia, due to receive a stem cell transplant. CDR3 DNA sequence: TGTGCCAGCAGTTATCTTAGCGGGGCAACCTACGAGCAGTACTTC. Translated: CASSYLSGATYEQYF.